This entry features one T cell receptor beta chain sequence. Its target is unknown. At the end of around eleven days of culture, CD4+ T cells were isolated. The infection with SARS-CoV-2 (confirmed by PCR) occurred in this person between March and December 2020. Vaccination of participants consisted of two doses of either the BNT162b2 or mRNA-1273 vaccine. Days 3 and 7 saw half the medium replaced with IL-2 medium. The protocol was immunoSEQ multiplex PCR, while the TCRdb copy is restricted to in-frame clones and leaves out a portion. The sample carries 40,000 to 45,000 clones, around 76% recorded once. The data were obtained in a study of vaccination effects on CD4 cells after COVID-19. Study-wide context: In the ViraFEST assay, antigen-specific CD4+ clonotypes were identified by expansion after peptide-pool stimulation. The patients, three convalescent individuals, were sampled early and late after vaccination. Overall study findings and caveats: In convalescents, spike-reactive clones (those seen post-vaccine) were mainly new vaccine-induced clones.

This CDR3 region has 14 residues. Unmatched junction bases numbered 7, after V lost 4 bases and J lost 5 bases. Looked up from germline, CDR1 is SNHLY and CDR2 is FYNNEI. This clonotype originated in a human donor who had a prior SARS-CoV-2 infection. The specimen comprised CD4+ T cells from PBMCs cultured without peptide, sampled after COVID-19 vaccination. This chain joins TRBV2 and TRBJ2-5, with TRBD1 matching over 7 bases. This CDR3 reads CASSASTGTETQYF. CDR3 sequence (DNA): TGTGCCAGCAGTGCTTCGACAGGGACCGAGACCCAGTACTTC.